This T cell receptor beta chain was captured in a study of blood T cells in healthy people across ages. The authors ran a second PCR of roughly 6 to 12 cycles using a sample-barcoded 5' primer and a J-beta primer mix. Unique molecular identifiers of 12 random nucleotides labeled each cDNA. TCRdb re-called the 5' RACE reads with MiXCR, one entry per CDR3 protein. The data contain 1.5 million to 2 million distinct CDR3 sequences, approximately 28% of them singletons. This clonotype was observed a handful of times. From germline, CDR1 is SEHNR and CDR2 FQNEAQ (reference sequence). There are 12 residues in the CDR3. The V and J ends lost 5 bases and 10 bases, in that order; junction bases with no gene match: 4.

The chain recombines TRBV7-9 with TRBJ1-4; 7 bases map to TRBD1. Material for sequencing was blood. This sequence was found in a woman aged 25 to 39 in good health. The CDR3 DNA reads TGTGCCAGCAGCCCTCGACAGGGAAAACTGTTTTTT. Translating gives CASSPRQGKLFF.